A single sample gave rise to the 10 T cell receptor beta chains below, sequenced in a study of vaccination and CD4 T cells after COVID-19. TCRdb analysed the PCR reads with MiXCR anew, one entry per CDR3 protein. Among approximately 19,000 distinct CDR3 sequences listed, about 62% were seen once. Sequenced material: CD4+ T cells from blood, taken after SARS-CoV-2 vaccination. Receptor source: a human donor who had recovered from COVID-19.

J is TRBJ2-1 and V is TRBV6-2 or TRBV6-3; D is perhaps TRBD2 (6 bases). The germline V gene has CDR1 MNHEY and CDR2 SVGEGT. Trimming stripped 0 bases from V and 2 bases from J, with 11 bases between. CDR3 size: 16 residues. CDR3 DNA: TGTGCCAGCAGTTACTCGGAGGGAGTAACCTACAATGAGCAGTTCTTC. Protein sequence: CASSYSEGVTYNEQFF.

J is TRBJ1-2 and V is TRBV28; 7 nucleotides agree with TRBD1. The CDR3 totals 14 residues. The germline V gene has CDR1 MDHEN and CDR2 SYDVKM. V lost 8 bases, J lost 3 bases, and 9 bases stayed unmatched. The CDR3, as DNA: TGTGCCAGCCTGGGACGACAGGGAGACTATGGCTACACCTTC. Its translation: CASLGRQGDYGYTF.

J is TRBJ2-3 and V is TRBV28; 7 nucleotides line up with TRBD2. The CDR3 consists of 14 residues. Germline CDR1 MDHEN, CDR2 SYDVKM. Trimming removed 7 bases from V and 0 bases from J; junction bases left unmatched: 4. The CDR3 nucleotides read TGTGCCAGCATCTCCGGGGGGAGCACAGATACGCAGTATTTT. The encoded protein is CASISGGSTDTQYF.

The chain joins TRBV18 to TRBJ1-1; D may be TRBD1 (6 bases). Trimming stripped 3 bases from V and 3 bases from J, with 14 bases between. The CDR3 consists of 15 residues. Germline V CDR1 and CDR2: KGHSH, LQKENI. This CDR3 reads CASSPLRSGDTEAFF. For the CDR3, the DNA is TGTGCCAGCTCACCCCTCCGGTCAGGGGACACTGAAGCTTTCTTT.

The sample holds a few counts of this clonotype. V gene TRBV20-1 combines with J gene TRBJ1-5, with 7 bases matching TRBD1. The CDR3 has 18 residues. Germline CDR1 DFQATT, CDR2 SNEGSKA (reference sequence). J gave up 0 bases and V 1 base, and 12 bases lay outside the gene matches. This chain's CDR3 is CSARVGGQSTFSNQPQHF. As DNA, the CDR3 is TGCAGTGCTAGAGTTGGGGGACAGTCAACCTTTAGCAATCAGCCCCAGCATTTT.

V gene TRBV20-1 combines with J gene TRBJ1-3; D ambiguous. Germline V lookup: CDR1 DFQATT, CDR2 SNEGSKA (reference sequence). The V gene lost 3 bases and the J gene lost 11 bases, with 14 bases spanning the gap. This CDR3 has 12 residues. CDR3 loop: CSASLAEKAIYF. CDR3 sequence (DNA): TGCAGTGCTAGTTTGGCTGAGAAGGCCATATATTTT.

CDR3 amino acids: CASSHTGQNYGYTF. The CDR3 nucleotides read TGCGCCAGCAGCCATACGGGACAGAACTATGGCTACACCTTC. This chain joins TRBV4-1 and TRBJ1-2; TRBD1 matches at 7 bases. The junction had 3 bases not matched to a gene; V was cut back by 3 bases and J by 2 bases. The CDR3 extends over 14 amino acids. CDR1 and CDR2 from the germline V gene are MGHRA and YSYEKL.

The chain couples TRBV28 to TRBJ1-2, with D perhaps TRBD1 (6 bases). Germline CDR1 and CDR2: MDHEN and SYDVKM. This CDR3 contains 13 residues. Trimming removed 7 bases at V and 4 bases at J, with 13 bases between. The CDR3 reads CASTSGTLYGYTF. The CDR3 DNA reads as TGTGCCAGCACCTCCGGGACACTCTATGGCTACACCTTC.

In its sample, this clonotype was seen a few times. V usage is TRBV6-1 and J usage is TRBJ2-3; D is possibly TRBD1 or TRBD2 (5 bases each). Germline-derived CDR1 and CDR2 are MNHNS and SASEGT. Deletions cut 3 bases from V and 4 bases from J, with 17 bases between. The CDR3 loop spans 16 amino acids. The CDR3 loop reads CASSESWGVRADTQYF. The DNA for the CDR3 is TGTGCCAGCAGTGAGTCCTGGGGAGTCAGGGCAGATACGCAGTATTTT.

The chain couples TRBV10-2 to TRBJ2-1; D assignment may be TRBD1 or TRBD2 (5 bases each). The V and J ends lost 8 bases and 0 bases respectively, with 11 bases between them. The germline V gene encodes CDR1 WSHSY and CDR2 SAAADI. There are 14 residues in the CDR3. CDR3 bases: TGCGCCAGCCGGGACGGTAACTCCTACAATGAGCAGTTCTTC. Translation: CASRDGNSYNEQFF.